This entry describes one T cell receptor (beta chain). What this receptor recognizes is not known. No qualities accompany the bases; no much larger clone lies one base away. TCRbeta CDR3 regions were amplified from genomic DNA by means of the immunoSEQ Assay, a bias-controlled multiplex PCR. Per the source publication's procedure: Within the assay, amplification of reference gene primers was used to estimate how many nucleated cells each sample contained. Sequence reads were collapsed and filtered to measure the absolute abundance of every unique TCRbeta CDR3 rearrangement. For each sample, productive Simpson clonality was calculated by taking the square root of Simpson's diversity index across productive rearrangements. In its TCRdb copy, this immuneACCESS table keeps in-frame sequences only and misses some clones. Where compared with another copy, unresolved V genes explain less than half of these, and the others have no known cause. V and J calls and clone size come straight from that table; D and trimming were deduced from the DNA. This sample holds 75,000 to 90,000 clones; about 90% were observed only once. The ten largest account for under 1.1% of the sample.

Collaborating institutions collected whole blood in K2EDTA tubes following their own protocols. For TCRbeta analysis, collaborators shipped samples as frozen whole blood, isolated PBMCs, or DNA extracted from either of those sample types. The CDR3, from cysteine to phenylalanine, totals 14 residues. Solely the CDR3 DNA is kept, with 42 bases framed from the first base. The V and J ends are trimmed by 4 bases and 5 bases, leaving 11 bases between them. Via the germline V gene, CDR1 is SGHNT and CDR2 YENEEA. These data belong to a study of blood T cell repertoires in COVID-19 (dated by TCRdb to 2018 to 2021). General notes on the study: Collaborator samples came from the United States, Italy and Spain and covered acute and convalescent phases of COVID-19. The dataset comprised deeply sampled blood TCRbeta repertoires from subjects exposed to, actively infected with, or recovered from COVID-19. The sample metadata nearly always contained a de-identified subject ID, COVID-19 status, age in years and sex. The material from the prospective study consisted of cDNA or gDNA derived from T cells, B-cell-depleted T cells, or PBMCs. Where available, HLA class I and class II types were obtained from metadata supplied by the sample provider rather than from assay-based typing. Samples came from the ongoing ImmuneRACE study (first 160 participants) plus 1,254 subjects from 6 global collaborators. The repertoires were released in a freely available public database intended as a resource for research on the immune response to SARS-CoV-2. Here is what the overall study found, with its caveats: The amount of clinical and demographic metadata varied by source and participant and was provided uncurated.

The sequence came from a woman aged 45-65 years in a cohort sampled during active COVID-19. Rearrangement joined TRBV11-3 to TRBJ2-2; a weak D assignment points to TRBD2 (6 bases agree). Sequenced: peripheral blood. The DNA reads TGTGCCAGCAGCTGGGACTTTACTACCGGGGAGCTGTTTTTT. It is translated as CASSWDFTTGELFF.